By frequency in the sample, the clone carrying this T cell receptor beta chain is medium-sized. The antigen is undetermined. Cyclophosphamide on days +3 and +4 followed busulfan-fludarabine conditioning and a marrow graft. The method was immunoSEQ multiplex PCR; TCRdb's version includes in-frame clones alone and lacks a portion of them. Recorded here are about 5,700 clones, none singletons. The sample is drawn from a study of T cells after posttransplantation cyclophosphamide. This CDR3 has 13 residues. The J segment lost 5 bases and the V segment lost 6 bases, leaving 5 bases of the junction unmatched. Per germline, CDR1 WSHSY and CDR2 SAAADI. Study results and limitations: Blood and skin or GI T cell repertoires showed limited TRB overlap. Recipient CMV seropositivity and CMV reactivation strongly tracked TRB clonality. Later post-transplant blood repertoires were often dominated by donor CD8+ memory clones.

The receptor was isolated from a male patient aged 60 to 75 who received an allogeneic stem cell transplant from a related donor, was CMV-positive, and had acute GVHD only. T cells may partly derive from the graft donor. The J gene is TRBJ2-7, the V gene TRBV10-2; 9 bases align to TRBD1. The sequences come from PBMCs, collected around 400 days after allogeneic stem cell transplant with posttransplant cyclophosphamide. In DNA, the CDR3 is TGCGCCAGCAGGGACAGGGGAACCCACGAGCAGTACTTC. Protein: CASRDRGTHEQYF.